These T cell receptor beta chains were read from a single sample in a study of blood T cell repertoires in COVID-19. Assay used: immunoSEQ multiplex PCR; TCRdb lists only in-frame clones, some missing. Here the sample spans 240,000 or so clones, around three quarters being singletons. Sample: peripheral blood. The receptors originated from a woman of 80 years or more with acute or convalescent COVID-19. CDR3s include the opening cysteine and the closing phenylalanine or tryptophan. D genes are given only for firm matches. Only part of the rows carry a size: once, few, many, or a class if the clone is expanded.

v_gene	abundance	j_gene	d_gene	CDR3aa	CDR3nt
TRBV25-1	.	TRBJ1-2	.	CASSGTAANYGYTF	TGTGCCAGCAGTGGAACAGCAGCTAACTATGGCTACACCTTC
TRBV6-5	once	TRBJ2-2	.	CASNPRGLTGELFF	TGTGCCAGCAACCCTCGCGGGTTAACCGGGGAGCTGTTTTTT
TRBV27	once	TRBJ1-5	.	CASSPRQALRGQPQHF	TGTGCCAGCAGTCCAAGACAGGCGCTGAGAGGTCAGCCCCAGCATTTT
TRBV6-5	.	TRBJ2-3	.	CASSQRAFSTDTQYF	TGTGCCAGCAGTCAGCGGGCCTTTAGCACAGATACGCAGTATTTT
TRBV9	.	TRBJ1-4	.	CASSVGITTNEKLFF	TGTGCCAGCAGCGTAGGTATTACAACTAATGAAAAACTGTTTTTT
TRBV6-5	few	TRBJ2-3	.	CASSYRGNPTDTQYF	TGTGCCAGCAGTTACCGCGGGAACCCCACAGATACGCAGTATTTT
TRBV9	.	TRBJ1-1	.	CASSVISAWGDTEAFF	TGTGCCAGCAGCGTAATCTCTGCTTGGGGGGACACTGAAGCTTTCTTT
TRBV18	.	TRBJ2-2	TRBD2	CASSPVASGGTNTGELFF	TGTGCCAGCTCACCAGTGGCTAGCGGGGGGACGAACACCGGGGAGCTGTTTTTT
TRBV5-5	.	TRBJ1-3	.	CASSLLGSGNTIYF	TGTGCCAGCAGCTTGCTCGGCTCTGGAAACACCATATATTTT
TRBV18	.	TRBJ2-1	TRBD1	CASSPDRGSYNEQFF	TGTGCCAGCTCACCAGACAGGGGCTCCTACAATGAGCAGTTCTTC
TRBV3-1/TRBV3-2	.	TRBJ2-2	.	CASSHQGGTGELFF	TGTGCCAGCAGCCACCAAGGGGGCACCGGGGAGCTGTTTTTT